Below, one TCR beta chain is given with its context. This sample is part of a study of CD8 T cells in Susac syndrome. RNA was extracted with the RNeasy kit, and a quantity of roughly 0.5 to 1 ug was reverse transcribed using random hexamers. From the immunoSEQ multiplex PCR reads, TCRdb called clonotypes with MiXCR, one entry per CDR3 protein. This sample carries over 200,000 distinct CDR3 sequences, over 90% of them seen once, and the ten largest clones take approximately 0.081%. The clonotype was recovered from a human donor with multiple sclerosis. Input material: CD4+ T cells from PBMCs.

CDR3 in DNA: TGTGCCTGGAGTCGGAACGGCAGGGGGCAAGGTGGCTACACCTTC. It specifies CAWSRNGRGQGGYTF. V and J are TRBV30 and TRBJ1-2, with 8 nucleotides matching TRBD1. Germline V gene sequence: CDR1 GTSNPN, CDR2 SVGIG (reference sequence). The CDR3 loop spans 15 amino acids. The J segment lost 7 bases and the V segment lost 2 bases, leaving 12 bases of the junction unmatched.